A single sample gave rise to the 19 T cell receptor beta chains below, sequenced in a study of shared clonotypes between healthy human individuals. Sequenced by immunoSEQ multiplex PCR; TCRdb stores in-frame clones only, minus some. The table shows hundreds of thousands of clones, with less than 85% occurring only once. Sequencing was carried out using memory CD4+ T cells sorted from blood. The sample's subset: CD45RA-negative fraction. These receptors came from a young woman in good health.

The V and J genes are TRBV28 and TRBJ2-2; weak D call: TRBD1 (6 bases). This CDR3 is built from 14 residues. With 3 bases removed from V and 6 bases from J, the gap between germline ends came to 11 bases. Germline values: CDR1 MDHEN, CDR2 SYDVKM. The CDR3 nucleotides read TGTGCCAGCAGTTTTCTGGACAGACCCGGGGAGCTGTTTTTT. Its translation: CASSFLDRPGELFF.

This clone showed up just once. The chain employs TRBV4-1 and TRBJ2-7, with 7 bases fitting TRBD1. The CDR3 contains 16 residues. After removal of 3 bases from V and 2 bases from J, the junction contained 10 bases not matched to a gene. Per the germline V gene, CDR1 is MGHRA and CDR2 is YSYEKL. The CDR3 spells CASSHLGTANPYEQYF. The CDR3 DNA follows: TGCGCCAGCAGCCACCTCGGGACAGCCAACCCCTACGAGCAGTACTTC.

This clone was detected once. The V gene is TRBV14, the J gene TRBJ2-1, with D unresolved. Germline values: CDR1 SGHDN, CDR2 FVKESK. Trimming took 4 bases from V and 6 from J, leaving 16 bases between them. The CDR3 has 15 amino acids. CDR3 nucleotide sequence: TGTGCCAGCAGCCGACTCGGGCTGTCGTCCAATGAGCAGTTCTTC. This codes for CASSRLGLSSNEQFF. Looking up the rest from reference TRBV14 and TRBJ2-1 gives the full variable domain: EAGVTQFPSHSVIEKGQTVTLRCDPISGHDNLYWYRRVMGKEIKFLLHFVKESKQDESGMPNNRFLAERTGGTYSTLKVQPAELEDSGVYFCASSRLGLSSNEQFFGPGTRLTVL.

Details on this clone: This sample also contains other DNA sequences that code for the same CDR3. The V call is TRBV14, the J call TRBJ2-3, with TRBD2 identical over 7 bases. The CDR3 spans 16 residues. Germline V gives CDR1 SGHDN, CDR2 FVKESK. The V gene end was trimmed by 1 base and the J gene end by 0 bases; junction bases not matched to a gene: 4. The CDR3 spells CASSQVGGSSTDTQYF. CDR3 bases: TGTGCCAGCAGCCAAGTGGGCGGGAGTAGCACAGATACGCAGTATTTT. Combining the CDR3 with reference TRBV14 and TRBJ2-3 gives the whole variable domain EAGVTQFPSHSVIEKGQTVTLRCDPISGHDNLYWYRRVMGKEIKFLLHFVKESKQDESGMPNNRFLAERTGGTYSTLKVQPAELEDSGVYFCASSQVGGSSTDTQYFGPGTRLTVL.

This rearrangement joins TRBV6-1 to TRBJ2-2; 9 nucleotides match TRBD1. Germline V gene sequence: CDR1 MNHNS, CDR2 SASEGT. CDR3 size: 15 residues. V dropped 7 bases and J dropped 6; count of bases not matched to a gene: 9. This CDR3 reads CASKGWTGAAGELFF. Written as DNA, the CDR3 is TGTGCCAGCAAAGGTTGGACAGGGGCGGCCGGGGAGCTGTTTTTT.

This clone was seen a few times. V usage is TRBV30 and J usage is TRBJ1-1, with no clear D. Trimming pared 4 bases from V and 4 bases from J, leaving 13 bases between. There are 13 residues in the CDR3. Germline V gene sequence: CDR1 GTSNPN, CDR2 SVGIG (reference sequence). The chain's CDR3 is CAWTGYHVTEAFF. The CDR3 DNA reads TGTGCCTGGACAGGATATCACGTCACTGAAGCTTTCTTT.

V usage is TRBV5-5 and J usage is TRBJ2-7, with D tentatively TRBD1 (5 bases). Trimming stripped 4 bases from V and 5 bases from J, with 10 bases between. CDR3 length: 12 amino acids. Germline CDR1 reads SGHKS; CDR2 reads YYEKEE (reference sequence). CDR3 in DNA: TGTGCCAGCAGCCCGGACACCGACGAGCAGTACTTC. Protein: CASSPDTDEQYF.

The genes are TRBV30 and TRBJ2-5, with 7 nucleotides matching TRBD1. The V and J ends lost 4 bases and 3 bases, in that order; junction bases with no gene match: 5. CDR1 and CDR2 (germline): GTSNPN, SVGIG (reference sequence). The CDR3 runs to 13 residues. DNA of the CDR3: TGTGCCTGGAAACCCGGGACAGAAGAGACCCAGTACTTC. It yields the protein CAWKPGTEETQYF. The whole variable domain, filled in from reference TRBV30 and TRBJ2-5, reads SQTIHQWPATLVQPVGSPLSLECTVEGTSNPNLYWYRQAAGRGLQLLFYSVGIGQISSEVPQNLSASRPQDRQFILSSKKLLLSDSGFYLCAWKPGTEETQYFGPGTRLLVL.

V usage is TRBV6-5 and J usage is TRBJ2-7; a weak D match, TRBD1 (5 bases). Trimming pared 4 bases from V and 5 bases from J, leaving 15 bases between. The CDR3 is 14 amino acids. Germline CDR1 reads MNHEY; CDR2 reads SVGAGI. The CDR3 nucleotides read TGTGCCAGCAGTTTCCGACAGCAGCTAGACGAGCAGTACTTC. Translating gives CASSFRQQLDEQYF.

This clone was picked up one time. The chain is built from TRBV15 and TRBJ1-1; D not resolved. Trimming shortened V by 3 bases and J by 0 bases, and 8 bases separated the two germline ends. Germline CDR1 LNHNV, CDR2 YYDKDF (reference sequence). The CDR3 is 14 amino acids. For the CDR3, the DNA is TGTGCCACCAGCAGGGTTATCATGAACACTGAAGCTTTCTTT. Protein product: CATSRVIMNTEAFF.

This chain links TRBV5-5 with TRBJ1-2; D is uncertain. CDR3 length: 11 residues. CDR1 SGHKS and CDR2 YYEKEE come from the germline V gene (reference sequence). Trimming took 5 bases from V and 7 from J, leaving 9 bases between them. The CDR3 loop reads CASSFNTGYTF. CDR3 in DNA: TGTGCCAGCAGTTTCAACACTGGCTACACCTTC.

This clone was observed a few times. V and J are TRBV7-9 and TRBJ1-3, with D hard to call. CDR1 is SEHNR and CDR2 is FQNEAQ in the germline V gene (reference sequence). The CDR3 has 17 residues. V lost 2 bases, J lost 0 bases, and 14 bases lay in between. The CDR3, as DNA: TGTGCCAGCAGCTTACAGGACGTTCGATACTCTGGAAACACCATATATTTT. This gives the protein CASSLQDVRYSGNTIYF.

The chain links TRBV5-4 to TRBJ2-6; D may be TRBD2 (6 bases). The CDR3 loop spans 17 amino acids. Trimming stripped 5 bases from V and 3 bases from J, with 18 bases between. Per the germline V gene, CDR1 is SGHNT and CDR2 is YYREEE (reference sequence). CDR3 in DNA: TGTGCCAGCAGTTCCGACTGGGGAGGCTTTGGGGCCAACGTCCTGACTTTC. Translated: CASSSDWGGFGANVLTF.

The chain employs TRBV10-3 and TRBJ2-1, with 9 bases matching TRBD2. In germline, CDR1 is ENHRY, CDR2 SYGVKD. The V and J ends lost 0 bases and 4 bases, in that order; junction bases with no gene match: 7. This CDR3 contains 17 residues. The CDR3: CAISESTAGGPYNEQFF. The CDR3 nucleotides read TGTGCCATCAGTGAGTCGACTGCGGGAGGGCCTTACAATGAGCAGTTCTTC.

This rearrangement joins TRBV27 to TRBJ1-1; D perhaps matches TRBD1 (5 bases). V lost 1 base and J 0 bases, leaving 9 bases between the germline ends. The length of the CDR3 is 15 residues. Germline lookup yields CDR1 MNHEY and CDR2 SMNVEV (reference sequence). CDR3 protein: CASSLFWGVNTEAFF. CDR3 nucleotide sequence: TGTGCCAGCAGTTTATTCTGGGGGGTGAACACTGAAGCTTTCTTT.

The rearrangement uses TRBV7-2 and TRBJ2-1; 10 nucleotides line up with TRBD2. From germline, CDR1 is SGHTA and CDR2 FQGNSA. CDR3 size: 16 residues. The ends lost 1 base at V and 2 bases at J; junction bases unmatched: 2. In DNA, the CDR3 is TGTGCCAGCAGCTTAGGCGGGACTAGCGCCTACAATGAGCAGTTCTTC. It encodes CASSLGGTSAYNEQFF.

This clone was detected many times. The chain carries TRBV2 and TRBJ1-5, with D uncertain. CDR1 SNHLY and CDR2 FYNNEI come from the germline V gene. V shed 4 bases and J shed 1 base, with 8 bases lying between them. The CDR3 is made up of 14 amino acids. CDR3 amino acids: CASSASNSNQPQHF. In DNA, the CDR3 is TGTGCCAGCAGTGCGTCGAACAGCAATCAGCCCCAGCATTTT.

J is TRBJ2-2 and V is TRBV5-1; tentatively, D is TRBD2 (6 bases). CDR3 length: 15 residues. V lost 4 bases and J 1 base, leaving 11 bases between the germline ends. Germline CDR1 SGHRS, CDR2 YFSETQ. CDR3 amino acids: CASSPGTLNTGELFF. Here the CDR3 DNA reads TGCGCCAGCAGCCCCGGGACTTTGAACACCGGGGAGCTGTTTTTT.

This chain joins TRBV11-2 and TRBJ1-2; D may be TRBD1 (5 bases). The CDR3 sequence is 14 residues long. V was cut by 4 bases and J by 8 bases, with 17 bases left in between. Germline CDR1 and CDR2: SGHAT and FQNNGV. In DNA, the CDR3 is TGTGCCAGCAGCTCCCCAAAGGGGAGAGGCGGCTACACCTTC. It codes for CASSSPKGRGGYTF.